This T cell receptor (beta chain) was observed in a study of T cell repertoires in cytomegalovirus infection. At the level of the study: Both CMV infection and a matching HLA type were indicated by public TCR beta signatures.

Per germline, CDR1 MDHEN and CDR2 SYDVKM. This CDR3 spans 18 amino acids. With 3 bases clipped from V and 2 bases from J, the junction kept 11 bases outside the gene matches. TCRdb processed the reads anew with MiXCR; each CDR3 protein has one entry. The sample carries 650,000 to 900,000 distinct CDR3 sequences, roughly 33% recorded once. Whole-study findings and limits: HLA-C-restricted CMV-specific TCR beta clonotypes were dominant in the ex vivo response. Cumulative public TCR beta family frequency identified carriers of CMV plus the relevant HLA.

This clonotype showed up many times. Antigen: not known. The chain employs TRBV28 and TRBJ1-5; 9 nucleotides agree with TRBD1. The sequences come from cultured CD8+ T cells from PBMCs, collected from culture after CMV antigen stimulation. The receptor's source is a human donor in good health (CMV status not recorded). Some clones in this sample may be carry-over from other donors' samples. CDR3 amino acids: CASSFLRRDRARNQPQHF. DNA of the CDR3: TGTGCCAGCAGTTTCCTACGCCGGGACAGGGCTCGCAATCAGCCCCAGCATTTT.